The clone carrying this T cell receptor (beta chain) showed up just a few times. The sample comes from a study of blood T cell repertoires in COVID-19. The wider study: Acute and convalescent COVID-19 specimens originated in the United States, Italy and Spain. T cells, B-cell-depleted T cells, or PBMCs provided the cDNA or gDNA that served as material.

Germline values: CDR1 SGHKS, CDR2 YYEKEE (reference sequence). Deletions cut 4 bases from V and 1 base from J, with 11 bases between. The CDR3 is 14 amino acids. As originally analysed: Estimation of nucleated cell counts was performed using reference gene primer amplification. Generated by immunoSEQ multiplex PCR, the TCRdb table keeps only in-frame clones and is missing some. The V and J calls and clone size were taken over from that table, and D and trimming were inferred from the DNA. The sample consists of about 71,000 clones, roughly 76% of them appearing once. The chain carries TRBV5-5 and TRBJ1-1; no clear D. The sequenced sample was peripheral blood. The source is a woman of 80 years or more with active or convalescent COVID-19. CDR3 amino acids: CASSTIGGNTEAFF. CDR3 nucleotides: TGTGCCAGCAGCACGATCGGCGGGAACACTGAAGCTTTCTTT. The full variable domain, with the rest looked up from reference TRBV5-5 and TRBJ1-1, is DAGVTQSPTHLIKTRGQQVTLRCSPISGHKSVSWYQQVLGQGPQFIFQYYEKEERGRGNFPDRFSARQFPNYSSELNVNALLLGDSALYLCASSTIGGNTEAFFGQGTRLTVV.